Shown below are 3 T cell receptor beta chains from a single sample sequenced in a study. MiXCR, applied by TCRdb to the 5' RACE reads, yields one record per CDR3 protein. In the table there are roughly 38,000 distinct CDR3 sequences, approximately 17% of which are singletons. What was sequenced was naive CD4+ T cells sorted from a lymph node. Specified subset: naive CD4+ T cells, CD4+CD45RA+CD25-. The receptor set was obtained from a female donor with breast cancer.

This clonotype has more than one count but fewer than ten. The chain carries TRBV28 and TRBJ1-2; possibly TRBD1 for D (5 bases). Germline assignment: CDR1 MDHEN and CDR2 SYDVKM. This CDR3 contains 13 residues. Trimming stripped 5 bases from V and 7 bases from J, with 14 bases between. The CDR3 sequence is CASSPSRTLGYTF. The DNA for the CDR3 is TGTGCCAGCAGTCCCTCCCGGACACTTGGCTACACCTTC.

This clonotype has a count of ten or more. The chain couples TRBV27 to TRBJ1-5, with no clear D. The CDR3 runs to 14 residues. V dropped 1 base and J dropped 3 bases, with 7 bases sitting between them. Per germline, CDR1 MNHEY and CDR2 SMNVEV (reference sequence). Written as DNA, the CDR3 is TGTGCCAGCAGTTTATTAGGTCACAATCAGCCCCAGCATTTT. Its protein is CASSLLGHNQPQHF.

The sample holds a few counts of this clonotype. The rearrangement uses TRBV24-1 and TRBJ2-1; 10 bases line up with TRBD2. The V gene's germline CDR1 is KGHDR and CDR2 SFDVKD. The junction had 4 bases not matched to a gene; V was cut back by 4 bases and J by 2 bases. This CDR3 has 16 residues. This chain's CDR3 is CATSDPSGRAYNEQFF. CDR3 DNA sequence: TGTGCCACCAGTGACCCAAGCGGGAGGGCCTACAATGAGCAGTTCTTC.